This is a list of T cell receptor beta chains from one sample in a study of siplizumab effects on memory and regulatory T cells. Measured with immunoSEQ multiplex PCR; TCRdb has only the in-frame clones, and not every one. Of under 85,000 clones listed, approximately 89% are singletons. Input material: Tregs sorted from blood. The receptors derive from a human donor in good health. Both conserved end residues are part of each CDR3. The order of the fields is clone size, J gene, V gene, D gene, CDR3 protein, CDR3 DNA. A D gene is named only where the DNA matches it firmly. Clone size is shown for a subset of rows, as once, few, many or a class of expanded clone.

.	TRBJ1-1	TRBV6-5	.	CASSYSHGVQNTEAFF	TGTGCCAGCAGTTACTCGCATGGGGTTCAAAACACTGAAGCTTTCTTT
.	TRBJ2-4	TRBV11-3	TRBD2	CASSLGLAGAKNIQYF	TGTGCCAGCAGCTTAGGACTAGCGGGAGCGAAAAACATTCAGTACTTC
.	TRBJ2-5	TRBV9	.	CASSVLSLGRYGETQYF	TGTGCCAGCAGCGTACTAAGTTTGGGAAGGTACGGAGAGACCCAGTACTTC
.	TRBJ2-7	TRBV6-1	.	CATRVPPSLEQYF	TGTGCCACCAGGGTTCCGCCTAGCCTCGAGCAGTACTTC
.	TRBJ2-1	TRBV10-3	TRBD2	CAISKTSGRAGEQFF	TGTGCCATCAGTAAGACTAGCGGGAGGGCCGGTGAGCAGTTCTTC
.	TRBJ1-1	TRBV2	.	CASSEQEGGKAFF	TGTGCCAGCAGTGAACAAGAAGGGGGAAAAGCTTTCTTT
.	TRBJ2-3	TRBV30	.	CAWRRGTDTQYF	TGTGCCTGGAGAAGGGGAACAGATACGCAGTATTTT
.	TRBJ2-3	TRBV28	TRBD2	CASSRSGRWSDTQYF	TGTGCCAGCAGCCGTAGCGGGAGGTGGTCAGATACGCAGTATTTT
.	TRBJ2-7	TRBV19	.	CASSIVTGYEQYF	TGTGCCAGTAGTATAGTAACGGGCTACGAGCAGTACTTC
.	TRBJ2-7	TRBV7-2	.	CASSFGRETYEQYF	TGTGCCAGCAGTTTTGGACGGGAAACCTACGAGCAGTACTTC
.	TRBJ1-4	TRBV5-4	.	CASSQQGYEKLFF	TGTGCCAGCAGCCAGCAGGGGTATGAAAAACTGTTTTTT
.	TRBJ2-3	TRBV30	.	CAWRRWGTDTQYF	TGTGCCTGGCGCAGGTGGGGAACTGATACGCAGTATTTT
.	TRBJ1-1	TRBV7-9	.	CASRTVLMNTEAFF	TGTGCCAGCAGGACGGTTTTGATGAACACTGAAGCTTTCTTT
.	TRBJ2-3	TRBV5-4	.	CASSRTASTDTQYF	TGTGCCAGCAGCCGGACGGCGAGCACAGATACGCAGTATTTT
few	TRBJ2-7	TRBV7-8	.	CASSLKGYEQYF	TGTGCCAGCAGCTTAAAGGGCTACGAGCAGTACTTC
once	TRBJ2-3	TRBV7-7	.	CASSLDLRDTQYF	TGTGCTAGCAGCTTAGATCTCCGAGATACGCAGTATTTT
once	TRBJ1-5	TRBV6-6	.	CASRPNQGQPQHF	TGTGCCAGCAGACCCAATCAGGGTCAGCCCCAGCATTTT
once	TRBJ2-7	TRBV11-3	TRBD1	CASTMGQVGEQYF	TGTGCCAGCACCATGGGACAGGTAGGCGAGCAGTACTTC
.	TRBJ2-2	TRBV7-6	.	CASSFRARNTGELFF	TGTGCCAGCAGCTTTAGAGCAAGGAACACCGGGGAGCTGTTTTTT
.	TRBJ2-3	TRBV4-1	TRBD2	CASSLGLLAATDTQYF	TGCGCCAGCAGCCTGGGCCTACTAGCGGCCACAGATACGCAGTATTTT
.	TRBJ1-6	TRBV5-1	.	CASSSRYRPGQLYNSPLHF	TGCGCCAGCAGCTCCAGATATCGGCCCGGACAGCTTTATAATTCACCCCTCCACTTT
.	TRBJ2-7	TRBV13	.	CARVGSRLSYEQYF	TGTGCCAGAGTCGGATCAAGGCTCTCCTACGAGCAGTACTTC
.	TRBJ2-7	TRBV6-6	.	CASSYSSSSEQYF	TGTGCCAGCAGTTACTCGAGTTCGAGCGAGCAGTACTTC
.	TRBJ1-2	TRBV7-2	.	CASSAEGFYGYTF	TGTGCCAGCAGCGCCGAGGGCTTCTATGGCTACACCTTC
.	TRBJ2-1	TRBV4-1	TRBD2	CASSHAPGEREWNEQFF	TGCGCCAGCAGCCATGCCCCGGGAGAGCGGGAGTGGAATGAGCAGTTCTTC
.	TRBJ2-7	TRBV7-2	.	CASSQDRSSYEQYF	TGTGCCAGCAGCCAGGACCGTAGCTCCTACGAGCAGTACTTC
.	TRBJ1-5	TRBV12-5	.	CASGLKSAAVRAIQPQHF	TGTGCTAGTGGTTTGAAGTCGGCGGCCGTAAGAGCTATTCAGCCCCAGCATTTT
.	TRBJ1-2	TRBV7-2	.	CASSPLREIGYTF	TGTGCCAGCAGCCCGTTACGAGAGATAGGCTACACCTTC
few	TRBJ2-1	TRBV23-1	TRBD1	CASSNSGGSDRGHEQFF	TGCGCCAGCAGTAATTCGGGCGGCTCTGACAGGGGGCATGAGCAGTTCTTC
.	TRBJ2-7	TRBV6-5	TRBD2	CASRRAGVGEQYF	TGTGCCAGCAGGAGGGCGGGGGTTGGGGAGCAGTACTTC
.	TRBJ2-1	TRBV29-1	TRBD2	CSVEERVYGLASYNEQFF	TGCAGCGTTGAAGAGCGGGTTTACGGACTAGCGTCCTACAATGAGCAGTTCTTC
.	TRBJ1-4	TRBV7-2	.	CASSLVSGIGEKLFF	TGTGCCAGCAGCTTAGTAAGTGGTATCGGTGAAAAACTGTTTTTT
.	TRBJ2-2	TRBV7-9	.	CASSRALTGSGELFF	TGTGCCAGCAGCCGAGCCCTAACAGGGTCCGGGGAGCTGTTTTTT
.	TRBJ1-2	TRBV9	.	CASSFNQGSGYTF	TGTGCCAGCAGCTTCAATCAGGGGAGCGGCTACACCTTC
.	TRBJ1-1	TRBV19	.	CASTRRSPTGMNTEAFF	TGTGCCAGTACCCGACGTTCCCCAACAGGGATGAACACTGAAGCTTTCTTT
.	TRBJ1-2	TRBV5-1	.	CASSQDRGGYGYTF	TGCGCCAGCAGCCAGGATCGGGGCGGCTATGGCTACACCTTC
.	TRBJ1-2	TRBV28	TRBD1	CASGRGIGQDYGYTF	TGTGCCAGCGGGCGAGGTATCGGACAGGACTATGGCTACACCTTC
.	TRBJ2-1	TRBV6-6	.	CASRRDSSYNEQFF	TGTGCCAGCAGGAGAGACAGCTCCTACAATGAGCAGTTCTTC
.	TRBJ2-7	TRBV6-5	.	CASSYSASRRYEQYF	TGTGCCAGCAGTTACTCTGCCAGTAGAAGATACGAGCAGTACTTC
.	TRBJ2-2	TRBV19	.	CASSHPPTGELFF	TGTGCCAGTTCTCACCCTCCTACCGGGGAGCTGTTTTTT
.	TRBJ2-3	TRBV5-1	TRBD1	CASSFRDRGADTQYF	TGCGCCAGCAGCTTCCGGGACAGGGGTGCAGATACGCAGTATTTT
.	TRBJ2-1	TRBV5-5	.	CASSDSRGLGIQEQFF	TGTGCCAGCAGCGATTCTCGCGGACTGGGCATTCAGGAGCAGTTCTTC
.	TRBJ2-1	TRBV5-1	.	CASSLAGDNEQFF	TGCGCCAGCAGCTTGGCCGGAGACAATGAGCAGTTCTTC
.	TRBJ2-5	TRBV15	.	CATSRAAMKRETQYF	TGTGCCACCAGCAGAGCGGCAATGAAGAGGGAGACCCAGTACTTC
.	TRBJ2-7	TRBV5-4	TRBD2	CASSQGLAGYEQYF	TGTGCCAGCAGCCAGGGACTAGCGGGCTACGAGCAGTACTTC
few	TRBJ2-5	TRBV4-2	.	CASSQAGTIQETQYF	TGTGCCAGCAGCCAAGCTGGGACCATTCAAGAGACCCAGTACTTC
once	TRBJ2-7	TRBV2	.	CASSGPSSYEQYF	TGTGCCAGCAGCGGACCCTCCTCCTACGAGCAGTACTTC
.	TRBJ1-2	TRBV27	.	CASSFRAGDGYTF	TGTGCCAGCAGTTTTCGGGCGGGGGATGGCTACACCTTC
.	TRBJ2-7	TRBV14	TRBD2	CASSGLAGSSYEQYF	TGTGCCAGCAGCGGACTAGCGGGATCCTCCTACGAGCAGTACTTC
.	TRBJ2-2	TRBV18	.	CASSQGTTGELFF	TGTGCCAGCTCACAGGGTACCACCGGGGAGCTGTTTTTT